The T cell receptor beta chain under discussion was sequenced for a study of CXCR3-negative and CXCR3-positive naive CD8 T cells. Study-wide results and limits: Both naive subsets, CXCR3-negative and CXCR3-positive, displayed similar TRBV-TRBJ usage, unlike memory cells. Comparably high diversity marked both naive subsets, whereas memory CD8+ cells had much lower diversity. TRB CDR3 properties indicated TCR strength, while surface CD5 was similar across naive subsets.

This CDR3 is built from 16 residues. Germline V gene lookup returns CDR1 LNHDA and CDR2 SQIVND (reference sequence). Sorting yielded triplicates of around 300,000 cells for each CD8+ T cell subset. Points on this clonotype: Its antigen is not identified.

The TRB libraries of cDNA were built by UMI-labeled 5' RACE. TCRdb reworked the 5' RACE reads into one entry per CDR3 protein, no DNA. This table lists about 43,000 distinct CDR3 sequences. Sequencing was done on a sample of memory CD8+ T cells from blood. The chain has TRBV19 and TRBJ2-4; as DNA is missing, the TRBD2 call by TCRdb cannot be tested. This TCR was recovered from a human donor in good health. Some clones in this sample may be carry-over from other donors' samples. CDR3 sequence reads: CASSIGRGGGKNIQYF.